This T cell receptor (beta chain) was found in a study of blood T cell repertoires in COVID-19. V dropped 3 bases and J dropped 4 bases, with 19 bases sitting between them. There are 16 residues in the CDR3. The germline V gene encodes CDR1 MNHEY and CDR2 SMNVEV (reference sequence). Clones were sequenced by immunoSEQ multiplex PCR, and TCRdb holds only the in-frame ones, with some missing. The sample has some 250,000 clones, about 86% seen once. The specimen sequenced was peripheral blood. The clonotype comes from a young woman with COVID-19, enrolled during active disease. The chain recombines TRBV27 with TRBJ2-7, with D perhaps TRBD1 (8 bases). CDR3 in DNA: TGTGCCAGCAGTTTTTCAGCGGGACAGGCCCATTACGAGCAGTACTTC. This gives the protein CASSFSAGQAHYEQYF.